These T cell receptor beta chains were read from a single sample in a study of blood T cell repertoires in COVID-19. Sequencing used immunoSEQ multiplex PCR; TCRdb keeps in-frame clones, though not all of them. The sample lists 200,000 to 300,000 clones; over 80% were seen once. Sequences were obtained from peripheral blood. The receptors were gathered from a human donor in a cohort sampled during active COVID-19. Both conserved end residues are part of each CDR3. The order of the fields is V gene, CDR3 protein.

>TRBV25-1
CASSRGTGSRETQYF
>TRBV11-1
CASSQGQTNQPQHF
>TRBV29-1
CSVDSGIHNEQFF
>TRBV7-8
CASSLVQGTQETQYF
>TRBV6-5
CASRLRVGTGELFF
>TRBV5-1
CASSLAWTGGSSYNSPLHF
>TRBV3-1/TRBV3-2
CASSQAGGMGSEQYF
>TRBV10-3
CAIRGQPGETQYF
>TRBV7-2
CASSLAPTSGRALPFREQFF
>TRBV6-4
CARTGTGPNEQYF
>TRBV4-1
CASSQTAGVGEQYF
>TRBV7-2
CASSLKIAGDQTQYF
>TRBV6-6
CASSQGPSEQFF
>TRBV24-1
CATSDPRTPSYNEQFF
>TRBV6-1
CASSDLGRSTEAFF
>TRBV5-6
CASSPGGPSTDTQYF
>TRBV6-5
CASILGQGQTEAFF
>TRBV2
CAGHFGSGNTIYF
>TRBV6-6
CASSRGTSGYSSYNEQFF
>TRBV5-1
CASSLYRESADTQYF
>TRBV12-5
CASGLVLTGGNGELFF
>TRBV21-1
CASSPHGINYEQYF
>TRBV5-1
CASSQTGPETQYF
>TRBV4-1
CASSQVSNEKLFF
>TRBV5-1
CASSLSGQGNQPQHF
>TRBV7-6
CASSLELADEQFF
>TRBV18
CASSPEGTVNTEAFF
>TRBV28
CASRPTLFMNTEAFF
>TRBV28
CASSLSLIRPQHF
>TRBV19
CASSPAGAGGSKETQYF
>TRBV9
CASSVGPNTEAFF
>TRBV7-8
CASSRGTGGDTQYF
>TRBV7-6
CASVGTEGATEAFF
>TRBV5-4
CASSSTKTTNYGYTF
>TRBV6-6
CASSHGTSGGNTQYF
>TRBV28
CASRPSTGPYNEQFF
>TRBV28
CASSREDRGWNQPQHF
>TRBV11-2
CASSPGQRETQYF
>TRBV7-9
CASSRRTGTTLGVETQYF
>TRBV28
CASSSPDGRGEQFF
>TRBV5-8
CASSLVRGSEQFF
>TRBV3-1/TRBV3-2
CASSQEGPTGNYGYTF
>TRBV19
CASRRGSSSYEQYF
>TRBV6-5
CASSPSGGDQPQHF
>TRBV7-2
CASSLEGGAGYTF
>TRBV25-1
CASSELQGRGAEQYF
>TRBV10-2
CASSTPNTEAFF
>TRBV10-3
CAISESGLQRATGELFF
>TRBV7-2
CASSGGGTSSYEQYF